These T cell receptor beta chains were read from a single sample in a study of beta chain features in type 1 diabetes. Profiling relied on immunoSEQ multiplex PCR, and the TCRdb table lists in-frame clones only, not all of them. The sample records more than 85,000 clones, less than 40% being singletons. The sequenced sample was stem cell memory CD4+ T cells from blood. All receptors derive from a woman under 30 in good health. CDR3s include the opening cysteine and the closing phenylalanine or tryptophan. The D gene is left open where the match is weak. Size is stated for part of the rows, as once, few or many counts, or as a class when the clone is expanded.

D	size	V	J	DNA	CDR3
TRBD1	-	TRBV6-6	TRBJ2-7	TGTGCCAGCAGTTACTATGACAGGGACTACGAGCAGTACTTC	CASSYYDRDYEQYF
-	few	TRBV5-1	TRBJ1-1	TGCGCCAGCATGGCTCAGGGGTTGGACACTGAAGCTTTCTTT	CASMAQGLDTEAFF
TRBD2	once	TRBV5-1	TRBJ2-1	TGCGCCAGCAGCTTGACCGGGAGGGCCTCAAATGAGCAGTTCTTC	CASSLTGRASNEQFF
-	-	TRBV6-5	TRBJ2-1	TGTGCGCGTCCCGAGCAGTTCTTC	CARPEQFF
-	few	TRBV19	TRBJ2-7	TGTGCCAGTAGAGCTCCGCATGTCTACGAGCAGTACTTC	CASRAPHVYEQYF
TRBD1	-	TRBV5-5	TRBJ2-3	TGTGCCAGCAGCTTGGCCCTCAGGACAGGGAGCACAGATACGCAGTATTTT	CASSLALRTGSTDTQYF
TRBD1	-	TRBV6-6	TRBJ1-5	TGTGCCAGCAGCCAAGGAGGGGGACAGCCGAATCAGCCCCAGCATTTT	CASSQGGGQPNQPQHF
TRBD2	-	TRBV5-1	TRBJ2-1	TGCGCCAGCAGAAATAGCGGGAGCGGAATCTTC	CASRNSGSGIF
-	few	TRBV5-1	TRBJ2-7	TGCGCCAGCAGCTTGGGACACCTATCCTACGAGCAGTACTTC	CASSLGHLSYEQYF
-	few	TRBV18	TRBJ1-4	TGTGCCAGCTCATTAACAGGCTCGACAACTAATGAAAAACTGTTTTTT	CASSLTGSTTNEKLFF
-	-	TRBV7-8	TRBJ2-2	TGTGCCAGCAGCTTAGTACAGCGGGTTGGCACCGGGGAGCTGTTTTTT	CASSLVQRVGTGELFF
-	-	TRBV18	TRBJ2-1	TGTGCCAGCTCACGGCTAGTCCCCCATGAGCAGTTCTTC	CASSRLVPHEQFF
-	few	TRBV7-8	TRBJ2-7	TGTGCCAGCAGCTTCGAACTCAGCGGGTTCGAGCAGTACTTC	CASSFELSGFEQYF
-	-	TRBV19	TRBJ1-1	TGTGCCAGTAGTATCCAGACAAACACTGAAGCTTTCTTT	CASSIQTNTEAFF
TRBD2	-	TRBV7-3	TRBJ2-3	TGTGCCAGCAGCTTAACTAGCGGGAGGGGCACAGATACGCAGTATTTT	CASSLTSGRGTDTQYF
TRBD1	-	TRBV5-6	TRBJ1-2	TGTGCCAGCAGCTGGGACAGGGATTATGGCTACACCTTC	CASSWDRDYGYTF
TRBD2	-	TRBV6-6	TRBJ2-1	TGTGCCAGCGGGGACGGGAGGAGCTCCTACAATGAGCAGTTCTTC	CASGDGRSSYNEQFF
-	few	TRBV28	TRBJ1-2	TGTGCCAGCAGTTCGGTCAGGGTCTACTATGGCTACACCTTC	CASSSVRVYYGYTF
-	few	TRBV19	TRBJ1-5	TGTGCCAGTAGTATGGGGCAAAATCAGCCCCAGCATTTT	CASSMGQNQPQHF
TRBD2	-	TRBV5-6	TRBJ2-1	TGTGCCAGCAGCTTTCGGGAACTAGCGGGACCCATCAATGAGCAGTTCTTC	CASSFRELAGPINEQFF
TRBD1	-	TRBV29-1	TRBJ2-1	TGCAGCGTTGAACCCGGCAGGGGGCCCTACAATGAGCAGTTCTTC	CSVEPGRGPYNEQFF
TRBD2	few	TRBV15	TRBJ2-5	TGTGCCACCAGCTCTGGGACTAGCGGGTCCCCGATAAAGACCCAGTACTTC	CATSSGTSGSPIKTQYF
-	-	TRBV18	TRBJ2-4	TGTGCCAGCTCACCAGGAGGTTCGGCCAAAAACATTCAGTACTTC	CASSPGGSAKNIQYF
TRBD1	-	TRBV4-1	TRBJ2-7	TGCGCCAGCAGCCGCGGGACAGGGTTCTACGAGCAGTACTTC	CASSRGTGFYEQYF
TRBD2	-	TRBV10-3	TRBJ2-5	TGTGCCATCAGTCTTGGACTAGCGGGAACGACAGAGACCCAGTACTTC	CAISLGLAGTTETQYF
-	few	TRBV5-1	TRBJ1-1	TGCGCCAGCAGCCCCCGGACAGCTAACACTGAAGCTTTCTTT	CASSPRTANTEAFF
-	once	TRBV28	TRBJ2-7	TGTGCCAGCAGGGCCCACGGGTTTGGCGAGCAGTACTTC	CASRAHGFGEQYF
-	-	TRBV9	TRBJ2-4	TGTGCCAGCAGCGTAGAGGCTCGGGGGGCGGGAAACATTCAGTACTTC	CASSVEARGAGNIQYF
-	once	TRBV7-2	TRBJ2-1	TGTGCCAGCAGCTTACTGAGGCGAATTTACAATGAGCAGTTCTTC	CASSLLRRIYNEQFF
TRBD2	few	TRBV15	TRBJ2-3	TGTGCCACCAGCAGAGATTTCAGGGCTAGCGGGAGGGCCGATACGCAGTATTTT	CATSRDFRASGRADTQYF
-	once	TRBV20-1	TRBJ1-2	TGCAGTGCCGCCGGCGGGGATGGCTACACCTTC	CSAAGGDGYTF
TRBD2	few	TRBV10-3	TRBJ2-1	TGTGCCATCAGTTTTGGGGGGGATGAGCAGTTCTTC	CAISFGGDEQFF
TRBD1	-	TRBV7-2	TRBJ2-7	TGTGCCAGCAGCCAACAGGGGGCGTCCTACGAGCAGTACTTC	CASSQQGASYEQYF
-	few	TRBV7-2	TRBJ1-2	TGTGCCAGCAGCCCCCAGGCTCTCCTTTATGGCTACACCTTC	CASSPQALLYGYTF
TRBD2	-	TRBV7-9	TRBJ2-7	TGTGCCAGCAGCTTAGGTCGTCTAGCGGCGCCCTACGAGCAGTACTTC	CASSLGRLAAPYEQYF
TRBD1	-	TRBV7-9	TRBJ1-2	TGTGCCAGCAGCCCCGGGACAGATGAGGGCTACACCTTC	CASSPGTDEGYTF
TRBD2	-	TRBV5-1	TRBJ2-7	TGCGCCAGCAGCCCGCCTTTGGGACTAGCGGGAGACGAGCAGTACTTC	CASSPPLGLAGDEQYF
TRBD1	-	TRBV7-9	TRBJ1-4	TGTGCCAGCAGCGCGGCCGGGACAGGGCATGAAAAACTGTTTTTT	CASSAAGTGHEKLFF
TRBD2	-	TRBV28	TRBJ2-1	TGTGCCAGCGGTTATAGCGGGAGGGCATACAATGAGCAGTTCTTC	CASGYSGRAYNEQFF
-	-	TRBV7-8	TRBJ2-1	TGTGCCAGCAGCCCCAGACGGTCGCGGCGGCAGTTCTTC	CASSPRRSRRQFF
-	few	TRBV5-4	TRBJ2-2	TGTGCCAGCAGCCCAGGAAGCCGGTTCAGTGGGGAGCTGTTTTTT	CASSPGSRFSGELFF
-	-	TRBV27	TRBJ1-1	TGTGCCAGCAGTAGAGTCGACAGTTTTGAAGCTTTCTTT	CASSRVDSFEAFF
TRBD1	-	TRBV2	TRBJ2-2	TGTGCCAGCAAAGGTCGACAGGGGTACACCGGGGAGCTGTTTTTT	CASKGRQGYTGELFF
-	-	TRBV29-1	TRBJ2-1	TGCAGCGTTGAAGATCCAGGGGATCTCAATGAGCAGTTCTTC	CSVEDPGDLNEQFF
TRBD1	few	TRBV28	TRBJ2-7	TGTGCCAGCAGGCAGGGGGTCTACGAGCAGTACTTC	CASRQGVYEQYF
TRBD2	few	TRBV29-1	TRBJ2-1	TGCAGCGGGGGGGATTCTGGCGGGAGGGCATTTGAGGAGCAGTTCTTC	CSGGDSGGRAFEEQFF
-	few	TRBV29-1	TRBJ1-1	TGCAGCGTTGACGCCTACAGTGAAGCTTTCTTT	CSVDAYSEAFF
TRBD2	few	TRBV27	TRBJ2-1	TGTGCCAGCAGTTTTTCTAGCGGGACCTACAATGAGCAGTTCTTC	CASSFSSGTYNEQFF
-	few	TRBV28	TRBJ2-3	TGTGCCAGCAGTTTATTCGGCAGGGACACAGATACGCAGTATTTT	CASSLFGRDTDTQYF
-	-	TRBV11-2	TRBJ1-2	TGTGCCAGCAGCTCCTATTCAGGGGGCTACACCTTC	CASSSYSGGYTF
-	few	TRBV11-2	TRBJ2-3	TGTGCCAGCAGCCTTAGCGGCACAGATACGCAGTATTTT	CASSLSGTDTQYF
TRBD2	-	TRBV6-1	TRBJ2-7	TGTGCCAGCAGTGCGGTAGCGGGAAACGAGCAGTACTTC	CASSAVAGNEQYF
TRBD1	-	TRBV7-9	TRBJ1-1	TGTGCCAGCAGTTATACAGGGGTAACTGAAGCTTTCTTT	CASSYTGVTEAFF
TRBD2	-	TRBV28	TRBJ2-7	TGTGCCAGCAGACGACTAGCGGGAGCGACCTACGAGCAGTACTTC	CASRRLAGATYEQYF
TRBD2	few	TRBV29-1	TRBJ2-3	TGCAGCGTTGAAGATTGGCTAGCGGGGCGCACAGATACGCAGTATTTT	CSVEDWLAGRTDTQYF